The subject of this entry is one TCR beta chain. This specimen comes from a study of shared T cell receptors in the human thymus. Trimming took off 11 bases at V and 6 bases at J, with 17 bases between the two ends. Per germline, CDR1 LGHNT and CDR2 FRNRAP. The CDR3 contains 13 residues. Here immunoSEQ multiplex PCR was the method, and the copy in TCRdb shows in-frame clones only, minus some. The data show 600,000 or so clones, with more than 75% seen just once and roughly 0.0087% held by the top ten. In addition, the sample was reused for a study of human thymus T cells. Per that study: It was healthy Finnish infants having corrective surgery for congenital heart defects who were the donors. Resections from corrective heart surgery supplied the thymus tissue. Use of V and J genes seemed skewed within the thymic and blood repertoires. Related research has reported that thymic repertoires overlap highly among unrelated individuals.

This rearrangement joins TRBV12-5 to TRBJ2-1, with TRBD1 as a possible D gene (6 bases). The TCR comes from a boy in the first two years of life with a congenital heart defect. The sample consisted of thymocytes. The CDR3 sequence: CASHVLGANEQFF. As DNA, the CDR3 is TGTGCTTCCCATGTCTTGGGGGCCAATGAGCAGTTCTTC.